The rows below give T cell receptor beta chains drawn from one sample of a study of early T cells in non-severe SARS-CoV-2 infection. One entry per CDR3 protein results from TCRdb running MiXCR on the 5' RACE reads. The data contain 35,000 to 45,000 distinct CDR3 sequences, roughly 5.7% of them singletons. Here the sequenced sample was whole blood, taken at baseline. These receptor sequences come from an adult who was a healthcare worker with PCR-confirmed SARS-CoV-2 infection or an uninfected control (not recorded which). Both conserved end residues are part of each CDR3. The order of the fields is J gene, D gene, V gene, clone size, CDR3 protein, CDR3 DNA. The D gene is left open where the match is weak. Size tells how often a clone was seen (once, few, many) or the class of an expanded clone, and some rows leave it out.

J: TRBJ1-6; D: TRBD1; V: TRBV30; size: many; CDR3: CAWRVYRGIYNSPLHF; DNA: TGTGCCTGGAGGGTCTACAGGGGAATCTATAATTCACCCCTCCACTTT
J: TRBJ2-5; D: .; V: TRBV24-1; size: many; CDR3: CATSDGGAETQYF; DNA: TGTGCCACCAGTGATGGGGGCGCGGAGACCCAGTACTTC
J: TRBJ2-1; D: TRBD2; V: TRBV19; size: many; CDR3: CASSDHSGRAFYNEQFF; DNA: TGTGCCAGTAGTGATCATAGCGGGAGAGCCTTTTACAATGAGCAATTCTTC
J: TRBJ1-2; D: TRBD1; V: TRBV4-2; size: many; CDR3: CASSHPDRENYGYTF; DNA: TGTGCCAGCAGCCACCCCGACAGGGAAAACTATGGCTACACCTTC
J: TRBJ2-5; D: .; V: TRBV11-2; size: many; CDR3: CASSILETQYF; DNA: TGTGCCAGCAGCATCCTGGAGACCCAGTACTTC
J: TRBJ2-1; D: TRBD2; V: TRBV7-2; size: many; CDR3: CASSQLAGGYNEQFF; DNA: TGTGCCAGCAGCCAACTAGCGGGAGGGTACAATGAGCAGTTCTTC
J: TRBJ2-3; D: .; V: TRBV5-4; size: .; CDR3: CASSLSGGWGDTQYF; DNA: TGTGCCAGCAGCTTGTCTGGCGGTTGGGGGGATACGCAGTATTTT
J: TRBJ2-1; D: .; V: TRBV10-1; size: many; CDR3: CASSESWGINNEQFF; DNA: TGCGCCAGCAGTGAGTCATGGGGAATCAACAATGAGCAGTTCTTC
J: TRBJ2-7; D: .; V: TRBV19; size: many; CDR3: CASSPEVAVFPSYEQYF; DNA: TGTGCCAGTAGTCCCGAGGTAGCGGTTTTCCCCTCCTACGAGCAGTACTTC
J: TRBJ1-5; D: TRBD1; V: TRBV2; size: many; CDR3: CASSERTGNQPQHF; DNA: TGTGCCAGCAGCGAGAGGACAGGAAATCAGCCCCAGCATTTT
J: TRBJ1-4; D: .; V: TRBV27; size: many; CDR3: CASSLYPGQEKLFF; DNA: TGTGCCAGCAGTTTGTATCCCGGGCAGGAGAAACTGTTTTTT
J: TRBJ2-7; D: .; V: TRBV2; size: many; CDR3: CASSDNYEQYF; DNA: TGTGCCAGCAGTGACAACTACGAGCAGTACTTC
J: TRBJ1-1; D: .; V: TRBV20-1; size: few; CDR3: CSARDLERGIEAFF; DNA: TGCAGTGCTAGAGATCTTGAACGGGGAATTGAAGCTTTCTTT